The 23 T cell receptor beta chains listed next were all sequenced from one sample in a study of cytotoxic CD8 clonotypes in ibrutinib-treated CLL. Here immunoSEQ multiplex PCR was the method, and the copy in TCRdb shows in-frame clones only, minus some. The table includes a few thousand clones, about 83% detected once. The source material was PBMCs, sampled before ibrutinib treatment. These receptors originate from a human donor with chronic lymphocytic leukemia.

V is TRBV11-2 and J is TRBJ2-7; 7 nucleotides match TRBD2. Germline V gene data show CDR1 as SGHAT and CDR2 as FQNNGV. J lost 3 bases, V lost 6 bases, and 14 bases had no gene match. The CDR3 totals 16 residues. The CDR3: CASRRRGVFGDYEQYF. The CDR3 DNA is TGTGCCAGCAGGCGTCGGGGGGTGTTTGGGGACTACGAGCAGTACTTC.

This sequence joins TRBV19 and TRBJ2-7; weak D call: TRBD1 (6 bases). The ends were cut back, 1 base at V and 4 bases at J, with 11 bases in the middle. The length of the CDR3 is 14 residues. Per the germline V gene, CDR1 is LNHDA and CDR2 is SQIVND (reference sequence). DNA for the CDR3: TGTGCCAGTAGTATAGGGCAGGGGTCATACGAGCAGTACTTC. Translation: CASSIGQGSYEQYF.

V usage is TRBV2 and J usage is TRBJ2-7, with D possibly TRBD1 on 6 matching bases. V lost 0 bases, J lost 7 bases, and 22 bases lay in between. There are 17 residues in the CDR3. Germline V gene lookup returns CDR1 SNHLY and CDR2 FYNNEI. The CDR3 loop reads CASSEAPNGTPEGEQYF. CDR3 in DNA: TGTGCCAGCAGTGAAGCGCCCAACGGGACACCCGAGGGGGAGCAGTACTTC. The complete variable domain, with remaining parts taken from reference TRBV2 and TRBJ2-7, reads EPEVTQTPSHQVTQMGQEVILRCVPISNHLYFYWYRQILGQKVEFLVSFYNNEISEKSEIFDDQFSVERPDGSNFTLKIRSTKLEDSAMYFCASSEAPNGTPEGEQYFGPGTRLTVT.

This chain's CDR3 is CASSLVSGTRTDTQYF. In DNA, the CDR3 is TGTGCCAGCAGCTTAGTATCTGGGACTAGAACAGATACGCAGTATTTT. V and J are TRBV7-6 and TRBJ2-3, with TRBD2 matching 8 bases. The CDR3 totals 16 residues. CDR1 and CDR2 (germline): SGHVS, FNYEAQ. V trimming: 1 base; J trimming: 3 bases; junction bases outside the gene matches: 6. The full variable domain, in which reference TRBV7-6 and TRBJ2-3 provide the parts outside the CDR3, is GAGVSQSPRYKVTKRGQDVALRCDPISGHVSLYWYRQALGQGPEFLTYFNYEAQQDKSGLPNDRFSAERPEGSISTLTIQRTEQRDSAMYRCASSLVSGTRTDTQYFGPGTRLTVL.

As DNA, the CDR3 is TGTGCCAGCAGCCTATTGACGGGCGGGGATGAGCAGTTCTTC. The encoded protein is CASSLLTGGDEQFF. The V call is TRBV4-2, the J call TRBJ2-1; D is perhaps TRBD2 (6 bases). The CDR3 extends over 14 amino acids. CDR1 and CDR2 from the germline V gene are LGHNA and YNFKEQ. The V gene lost 4 bases and the J gene lost 8 bases, with 15 bases spanning the gap.

V gene TRBV30 combines with J gene TRBJ2-5; D may be TRBD2 (5 bases). V lost 2 bases and J 5 bases, leaving 21 bases between the germline ends. Germline V gives CDR1 GTSNPN, CDR2 SVGIG (reference sequence). The CDR3 runs 16 residues. This chain's CDR3 is CAWSKAGTTWEETQYF. The DNA of the CDR3 is TGTGCCTGGAGTAAGGCGGGCACTACCTGGGAGGAGACCCAGTACTTC.

V is TRBV27 and J is TRBJ2-1; 7 bases map to TRBD2. Looked up from germline, CDR1 is MNHEY and CDR2 is SMNVEV (reference sequence). J lost 0 bases, V lost 3 bases, and 2 bases had no gene match. The CDR3 is 15 residues long. CDR3 nucleotide sequence: TGTGCCAGCAGTTTTGCGGGAGACTCCTACAATGAGCAGTTCTTC. Encoded protein: CASSFAGDSYNEQFF.

Here the CDR3 reads CASRIGATRRGEQFF. CDR3 DNA sequence: TGTGCCAGCAGAATCGGGGCTACCCGCAGGGGTGAGCAGTTCTTC. The rearrangement uses TRBV7-9 and TRBJ2-1; D is possibly TRBD1 (6 bases). This CDR3 is 15 amino acids long. V lost 6 bases and J lost 9, with 21 bases in between. Germline lookup yields CDR1 SEHNR and CDR2 FQNEAQ (reference sequence).

The chain carries TRBV5-1 and TRBJ2-3, with a possible D match to TRBD1 (5 bases). V shed 4 bases and J shed 3 bases, with 18 bases lying between them. Per the germline V gene, CDR1 is SGHRS and CDR2 is YFSETQ. The CDR3 runs to 16 residues. The CDR3 sequence: CASSEGASQSTDTQYF. CDR3 sequence (DNA): TGCGCCAGCAGCGAAGGGGCCAGCCAGAGTACAGATACGCAGTATTTT.

A single count supports this clone. The gene calls are TRBV2 and TRBJ2-7; D gene uncertain. Per germline, CDR1 SNHLY and CDR2 FYNNEI. The CDR3 totals 13 residues. Trimming shortened V by 8 bases and J by 0 bases, and 11 bases separated the two germline ends. CDR3 sequence: CASVGRSSYEQYF. The DNA of the CDR3 is TGTGCCAGCGTGGGTAGGAGCTCCTACGAGCAGTACTTC. The whole variable domain, filled in from reference TRBV2 and TRBJ2-7, reads EPEVTQTPSHQVTQMGQEVILRCVPISNHLYFYWYRQILGQKVEFLVSFYNNEISEKSEIFDDQFSVERPDGSNFTLKIRSTKLEDSAMYFCASVGRSSYEQYFGPGTRLTVT.

This chain joins TRBV18 and TRBJ2-5; 7 nucleotides line up with TRBD1. The V and J ends lost 6 bases and 5 bases, in that order; junction bases with no gene match: 9. The CDR3 runs to 14 residues. The germline V gene has CDR1 KGHSH and CDR2 LQKENI. The CDR3 region has the DNA TGTGCCAGCTCTCTTGACAGGGTGGTGGAGACCCAGTACTTC. It translates to CASSLDRVVETQYF.

This clone has only a few counts. The chain has TRBV6-1 and TRBJ1-3; 7 bases map to TRBD1. This CDR3 is 14 amino acids long. V shed 2 bases and J 6 bases; nucleotides not matched to a gene: 4. CDR1 MNHNS and CDR2 SASEGT come from the germline V gene. The DNA of the CDR3 is TGTGCCAGCAGTGAAAGGGGGCTTGAAAACACCATATATTTT. This codes for CASSERGLENTIYF.

J is TRBJ1-6 and V is TRBV6-6; no clear D gene. CDR3 size: 12 residues. Germline lookup yields CDR1 MNHNY and CDR2 SVGAGI (reference sequence). V was pared by 5 bases and J by 14 bases, with 13 bases between. CDR3 nucleotide sequence: TGTGCCAGCAGTACAAGCCAAACGGCCCTCCACTTT. Amino acids: CASSTSQTALHF.

This clone came up once. This chain uses TRBV19 with TRBJ1-3; unclear D gene. Deletions cut 2 bases from V and 0 bases from J, with 11 bases between. Germline CDR1 reads LNHDA; CDR2 reads SQIVND (reference sequence). The CDR3 contains 16 residues. This CDR3 reads CASSISYTTSGNTIYF. CDR3 sequence (DNA): TGTGCCAGTAGTATAAGTTACACCACCTCTGGAAACACCATATATTTT.

The rearrangement links TRBV9 to TRBJ2-7; TRBD2 aligns across 8 bases. The CDR3 loop spans 16 amino acids. Germline V gives CDR1 SGDLS, CDR2 YYNGEE. J gave up 7 bases and V 0 bases, and 12 bases lay outside the gene matches. The CDR3: CASSVVASGPLGEQYF. CDR3 nucleotides: TGTGCCAGCAGCGTAGTGGCTAGCGGGCCCTTAGGGGAGCAGTACTTC.

This chain links TRBV10-1 with TRBJ2-1, with TRBD2 as a possible D gene (6 bases). V was trimmed by 3 bases and J by 9 bases, leaving 21 bases between them. CDR1 WNHNN and CDR2 SYGVQD come from the germline V gene (reference sequence). The CDR3 extends over 16 amino acids. The DNA of the CDR3 is TGCGCCAGCAGTGATGAGTCGTGGGGGGTGGAAGGTGAGCAGTTCTTC. Translating gives CASSDESWGVEGEQFF.

CDR3 sequence (DNA): TGTGCCATCAGTGAGCTAGCGGATAGGGATGAGCAGTTCTTC. The encoded protein is CAISELADRDEQFF. The rearrangement joins TRBV10-3 to TRBJ2-1; TRBD2 aligns across 7 bases. The CDR3 runs to 14 residues. J lost 8 bases, V lost 2 bases, and 6 bases had no gene match. Germline CDR1 reads ENHRY; CDR2 reads SYGVKD.

This chain uses TRBV27 with TRBJ2-1; D assignment may be TRBD1 or TRBD2 (5 bases each). V lost 0 bases to trimming and J lost 4 bases, with 13 bases between them. The germline CDR1 and CDR2 sequences are MNHEY and SMNVEV (reference sequence). The CDR3 is made up of 16 amino acids. The CDR3 protein is CASSLSGGMGYNEQFF. The CDR3 DNA sequence: TGTGCCAGCAGTTTATCTGGGGGAATGGGGTACAATGAGCAGTTCTTC.

The rearrangement links TRBV28 to TRBJ2-1; 12 bases are a match to TRBD2. The CDR3 is 15 amino acids. Trimming took 5 bases from V and 11 from J; bases not matched to a gene: 10. Germline V gene sequence: CDR1 MDHEN, CDR2 SYDVKM. The CDR3 protein is CASSQRTSGTMKQFF. The CDR3 nucleotides read TGTGCCAGCAGTCAAAGGACTAGCGGGACAATGAAGCAGTTCTTC.

The chain has TRBV7-2 and TRBJ2-3, with D perhaps assigned TRBD1 or TRBD2 (5 bases each). CDR3 length: 16 amino acids. Germline CDR1 reads SGHTA; CDR2 reads FQGNSA. Trimming left V 1 base short and J 7 bases short, with 18 bases between. CDR3 DNA: TGTGCCAGCAGCTTAGAGGGAGCGACAGCTACATATACGCAGTATTTT. Its translation: CASSLEGATATYTQYF. Filled out from reference TRBV7-2 and TRBJ2-3, the complete variable domain reads GAGVSQSPSNKVTEKGKDVELRCDPISGHTALYWYRQSLGQGLEFLIYFQGNSAPDKSGLPSDRFSAERTGGSVSTLTIQRTQQEDSAVYLCASSLEGATATYTQYFGPGTRLTVL.

V gene TRBV19 combines with J gene TRBJ2-1; the match to TRBD2 covers 9 bases. Germline V lookup: CDR1 LNHDA, CDR2 SQIVND (reference sequence). V trimming: 6 bases; J trimming: 2 bases; junction bases outside the gene matches: 5. The CDR3 has 15 amino acids. CDR3 sequence: CASSQREATYNEQFF. The DNA for the CDR3 is TGTGCCAGTAGCCAGCGGGAGGCAACCTACAATGAGCAGTTCTTC.

V gene TRBV28 combines with J gene TRBJ2-6; no reliable D call. Germline values: CDR1 MDHEN, CDR2 SYDVKM. The V end lost 3 bases, the J end lost 0 bases, and 9 bases lay between the germline ends. The CDR3 spans 16 residues. The CDR3, as DNA: TGTGCCAGCAGTTTTGAAGCAGTCTCTGGGGCCAACGTCCTGACTTTC. Residues: CASSFEAVSGANVLTF.

This chain connects TRBV19 to TRBJ2-7; the match to TRBD1 covers 8 bases. In germline, CDR1 is LNHDA, CDR2 SQIVND (reference sequence). Unmatched junction bases numbered 2, after V lost 4 bases and J lost 6 bases. This CDR3 region has 12 residues. In DNA, the CDR3 is TGTGCCAGTAGTACAGGGACAGGCGAGCAGTACTTC. Its translation is CASSTGTGEQYF.